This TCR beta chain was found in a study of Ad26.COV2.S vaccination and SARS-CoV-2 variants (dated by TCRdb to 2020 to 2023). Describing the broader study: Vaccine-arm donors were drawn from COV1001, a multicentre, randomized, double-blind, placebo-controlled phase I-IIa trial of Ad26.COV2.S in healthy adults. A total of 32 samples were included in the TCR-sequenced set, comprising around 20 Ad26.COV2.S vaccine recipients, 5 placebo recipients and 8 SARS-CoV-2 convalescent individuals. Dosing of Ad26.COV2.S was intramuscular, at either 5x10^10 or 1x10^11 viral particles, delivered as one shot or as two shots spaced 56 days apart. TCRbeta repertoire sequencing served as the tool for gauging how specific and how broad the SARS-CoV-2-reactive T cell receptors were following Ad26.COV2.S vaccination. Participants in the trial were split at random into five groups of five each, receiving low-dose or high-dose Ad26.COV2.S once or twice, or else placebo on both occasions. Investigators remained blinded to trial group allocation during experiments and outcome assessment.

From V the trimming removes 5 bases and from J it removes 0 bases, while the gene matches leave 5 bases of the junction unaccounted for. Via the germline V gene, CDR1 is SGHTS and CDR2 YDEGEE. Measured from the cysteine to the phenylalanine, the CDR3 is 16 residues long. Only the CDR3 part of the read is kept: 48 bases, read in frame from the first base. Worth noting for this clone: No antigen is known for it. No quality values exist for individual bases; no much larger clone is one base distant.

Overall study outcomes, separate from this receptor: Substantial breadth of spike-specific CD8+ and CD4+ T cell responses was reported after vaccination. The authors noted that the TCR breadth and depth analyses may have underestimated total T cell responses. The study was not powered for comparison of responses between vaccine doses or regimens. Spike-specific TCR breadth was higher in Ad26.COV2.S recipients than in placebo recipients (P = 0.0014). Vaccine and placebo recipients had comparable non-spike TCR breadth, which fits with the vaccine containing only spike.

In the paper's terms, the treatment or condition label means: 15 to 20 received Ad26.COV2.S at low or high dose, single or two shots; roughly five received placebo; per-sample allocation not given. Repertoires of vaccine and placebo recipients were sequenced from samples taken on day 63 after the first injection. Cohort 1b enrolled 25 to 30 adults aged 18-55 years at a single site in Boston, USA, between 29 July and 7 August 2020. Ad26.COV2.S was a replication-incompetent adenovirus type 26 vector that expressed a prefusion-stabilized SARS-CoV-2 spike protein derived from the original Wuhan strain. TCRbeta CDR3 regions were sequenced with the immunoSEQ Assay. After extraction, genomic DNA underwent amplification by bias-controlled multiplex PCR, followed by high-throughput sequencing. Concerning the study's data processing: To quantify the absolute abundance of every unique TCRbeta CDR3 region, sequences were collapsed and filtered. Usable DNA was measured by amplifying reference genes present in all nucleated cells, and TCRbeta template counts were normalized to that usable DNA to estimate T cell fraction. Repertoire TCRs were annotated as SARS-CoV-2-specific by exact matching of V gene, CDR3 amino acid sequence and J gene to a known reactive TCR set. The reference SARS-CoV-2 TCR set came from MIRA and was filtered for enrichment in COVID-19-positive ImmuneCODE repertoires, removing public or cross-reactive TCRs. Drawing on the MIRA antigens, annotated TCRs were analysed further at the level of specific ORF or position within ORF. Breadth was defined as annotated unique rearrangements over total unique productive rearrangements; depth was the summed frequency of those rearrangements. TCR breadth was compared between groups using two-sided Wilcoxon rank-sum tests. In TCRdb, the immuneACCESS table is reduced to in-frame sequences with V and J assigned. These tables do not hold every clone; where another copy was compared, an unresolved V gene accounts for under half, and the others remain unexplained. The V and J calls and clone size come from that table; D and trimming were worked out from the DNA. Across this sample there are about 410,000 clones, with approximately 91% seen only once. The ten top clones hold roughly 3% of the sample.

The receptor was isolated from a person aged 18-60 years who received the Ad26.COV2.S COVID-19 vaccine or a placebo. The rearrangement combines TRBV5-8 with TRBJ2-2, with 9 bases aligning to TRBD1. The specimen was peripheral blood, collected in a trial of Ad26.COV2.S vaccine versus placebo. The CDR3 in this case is CASSLRTGANTGELFF. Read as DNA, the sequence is TGTGCCAGCAGTCTCCGGACAGGGGCGAACACCGGGGAGCTGTTTTTT.